The sequence of this TCR beta chain was determined in a study of blood T cell repertoires in COVID-19. Study details: The analysed material was cDNA or gDNA that came from T cells, B-cell-depleted T cells, or PBMCs.

Assay: immunoSEQ multiplex PCR; the TCRdb copy retains only in-frame clones and omits some. The sample consists of about 130,000 clones, under 85% of them appearing once. Sequencing was carried out using peripheral blood. The clonotype originates from a man aged 40-55 years with active or convalescent COVID-19.

The chain's CDR3 is CASSLLEGAPYEQYF. DNA of the CDR3: TGTGCCAGCAGCTTATTGGAGGGGGCCCCCTACGAGCAGTACTTC. The chain uses TRBV7-3 and TRBJ2-7, with D perhaps matching TRBD1 (7 bases). CDR1 and CDR2 (germline): SGHTA, FQGTGA. The CDR3 consists of 15 residues. Trimming took 2 bases from V and 2 from J, leaving 13 bases between them. Using reference TRBV7-3 and TRBJ2-7 for the parts outside the CDR3, the full variable domain is GAGVSQTPSNKVTEKGKYVELRCDPISGHTALYWYRQSLGQGPEFLIYFQGTGAADDSGLPNDRFFAVRPEGSVSTLKIQRTERGDSAVYLCASSLLEGAPYEQYFGPGTRLTVT.